The following is a TCR beta chain sequence with its context. This clone was observed a single time. It has no known antigen specificity. Per-base qualities were not stored, and no clone one base away is much larger. TCR CDR3 regions were amplified from genomic DNA by multiplex PCR using the deep immunoSEQ assay. Extracted genomic DNA from each cell subset was spread evenly across all wells of several immunoSEQ 96-well plates, with each plate serving as a replicate. For sorted subsets, about 0.2 ug genomic DNA, equal to 30,000 to 35,000 T cell genomes, was loaded into each replicate PCR. Purified libraries were quantified with a Qubit 3.0 fluorometer, sized on a Bioanalyzer 2100, and re-quantified with the KAPA Library Quantification kit. A separate single-read 150-cycle Illumina NextSeq 550 flow cell was used to sequence each immunoSEQ 96-well plate. The original pipeline was this. Because only junctional sequences without quality scores were contained in the immunoSEQ output, filtering matching that applied to full-length reads could not be performed. Sequences were annotated with PyIR, a Python wrapper for IgBLAST v1.9, using IMGT germline references to assign V/J genes and CDR3. Reads with weak V/J assignments (E-value above 1e-6), missing CDR3, stop codons, out-of-frame junctions, or ambiguous translated residues were removed. A V3J clonotype was defined by an identical inferred V gene, J gene, and CDR3 amino acid sequence. The percentage overlap between two repertoires was calculated by dividing the number of shared unique clonotypes by the size of the smaller repertoire. Repertoire richness was assessed with RTK rarefaction, the Chao1 estimator, and Recon v2.1 estimates of unobserved clonotypes. Generation probabilities were computed with OLGA for all TCRbeta clonotypes obtained by the gDNA method from a few donors. The table comes from immuneACCESS by way of TCRdb, which keeps in-frame sequences with V and J called. Part of the clones is missing from these tables; in studies checked, under half for an unresolved V gene and the rest for unknown reasons. D and trimming come from the DNA, and the V and J calls and clone size come from that table. The sample table holds 2 million to 2.5 million clones, of which approximately 96% were seen once. The biggest ten clones account for 0.1% to 0.15% of the sample.

The data are from a study of shared clonotypes between healthy human individuals (dated by TCRdb to 2019 to 2021). Broadly, across the study: The cohort included three men and a couple of women between 18 and 49 years of age. For each donor, CD4 naive and CD4 memory were each run on three plates, CD8 naive on two plates, and CD8 memory on one plate. To estimate repertoire size and how much clonotypes are shared between individuals, the study performed deep sequencing of blood TCR repertoires from a few healthy adults. To increase sequencing depth and limit assay-specific biases, different laboratories used diverse techniques to prepare libraries and sequence TCR repertoires. Leukapheresis yielded between about 0.94 and 8.9 billion PBMCs per donor.

At the junction V is shortened by 3 bases and J by 8 bases, with 10 bases in between. The cysteine opens and the phenylalanine closes a CDR3 of 12 amino acids. The read is trimmed to its CDR3 DNA, 36 bases read in frame from base 1. In the germline V gene (reference sequence), CDR1 corresponds to LNHDA and CDR2 to SQIVND. The paper as a whole reports these results and caveats: Sampling was restricted to blood, and TCR repertoires in tissues likely differ from the TCR repertoires found in blood. Naive subsets generally had larger estimated clonotype richness than memory subsets. Based on pairwise subsampling, the degree of clonotype sharing among donors was expected to be affected by sequencing depth. Incomplete sequencing was indicated by rarefaction of sorted-subset datasets, despite the large sequencing depth. Compared with non-shared clonotypes, the clonotypes found in all four sorted-subset donors had higher generation probabilities. The genetic and exposure-history diversity represented was limited by the small number of donors. When several donors were compared, the shared fraction of clonotypes was about 5% for naive CD4, roughly 3.3% for naive CD8, 2.3% for memory CD4, and 0.3% to 0.5% for memory CD8.

The donors were healthy, HIV-negative adults who had no recently reported acute infections or vaccinations. Every donor was a Caucasian adult residing in Nashville, Tennessee, USA. CD4+ T cells were enriched through magnetic negative selection, after which naive cells were positively selected on CD45RA and the remaining negative fraction served as the memory subset. Blood was obtained by leukapheresis, after which PBMCs were separated by Ficoll-Histopaque density gradient centrifugation and cryopreserved in liquid nitrogen vapor phase. Analytical flow cytometry was used to check the purity and quantity of every magnetically sorted T cell population. Genomic DNA was isolated from every sorted fraction and measured by UV absorbance on a Nanodrop 2000c.

The source material was naive CD4+ T cells sorted from blood. The sample's cell subset or site label is to be understood as: CD45RA+ positively selected. The V and J segments used are TRBV19 and TRBJ1-2; the D segment could be TRBD1, given 5 matching bases. The origin of this receptor is a man aged 18 to 30 in good health. The nucleotide sequence reads TGTGCCAGTAGTATCGGGGGAAACGGCTACACCTTC. This gives the protein CASSIGGNGYTF.